This T cell receptor (beta chain) was documented in a study of beta chain features in type 1 diabetes. Note on this clone: Its antigen is not identified.

The CDR3 contains 13 residues. V was pared by 5 bases and J by 2 bases, with 0 bases of the junction left unmatched. Germline lookup yields CDR1 SGHTA and CDR2 FQGTGA. Every donor had blood drawn once into heparin, roughly 0.11 L on average. The investigators reverse transcribed all of the isolated RNA, so they sequenced expressed TCRB transcripts. Samples of naive, central memory and regulatory T cells yielded a mean of approximately 3.7 million reads. Libraries were prepared by immunoSEQ multiplex PCR; TCRdb keeps only in-frame clonotypes and omits some of them. This table has more than 550,000 clones, around an eighth appearing once. Points from the study as a whole: Unsettled here was the matter of whether HLA type influences TCRB rearrangement. Across all four CD4+ subsets, people with type 1 diabetes showed modestly shorter TCRB CDR3s.

This chain uses TRBV7-3 with TRBJ2-1; 7 bases match TRBD2. The sample comprised naive CD4+ T cells from blood. The receptor was derived from a man aged 18 to 29 with type 1 diabetes. DNA for the CDR3: TGTGCCAGCAGCAGCGGGGCCTACAATGAGCAGTTCTTC. Its protein product is CASSSGAYNEQFF.